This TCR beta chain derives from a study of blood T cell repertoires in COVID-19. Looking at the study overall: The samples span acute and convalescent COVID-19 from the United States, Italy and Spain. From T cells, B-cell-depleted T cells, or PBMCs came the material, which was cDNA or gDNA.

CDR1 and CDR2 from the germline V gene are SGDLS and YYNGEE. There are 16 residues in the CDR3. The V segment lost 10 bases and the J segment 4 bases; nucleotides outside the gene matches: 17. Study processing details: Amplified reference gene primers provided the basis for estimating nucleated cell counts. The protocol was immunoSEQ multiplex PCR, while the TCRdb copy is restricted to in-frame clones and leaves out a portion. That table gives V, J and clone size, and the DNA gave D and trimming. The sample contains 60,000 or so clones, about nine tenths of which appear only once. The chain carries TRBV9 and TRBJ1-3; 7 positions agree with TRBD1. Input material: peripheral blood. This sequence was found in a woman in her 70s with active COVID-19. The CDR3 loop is CAPGAETGIRGNTIYF. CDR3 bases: TGTGCCCCCGGCGCCGAGACAGGGATTCGAGGAAACACCATATATTTT.